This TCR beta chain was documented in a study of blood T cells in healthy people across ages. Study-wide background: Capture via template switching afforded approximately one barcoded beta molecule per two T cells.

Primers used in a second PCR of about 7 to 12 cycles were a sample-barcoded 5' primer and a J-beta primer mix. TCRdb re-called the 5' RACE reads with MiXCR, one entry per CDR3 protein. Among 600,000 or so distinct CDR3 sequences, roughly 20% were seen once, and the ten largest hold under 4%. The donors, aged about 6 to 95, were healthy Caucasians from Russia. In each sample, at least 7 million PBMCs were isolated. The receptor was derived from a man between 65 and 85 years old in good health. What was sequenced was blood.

The CDR3 bases are TGTGCCAGCAGCCTCTGGGACAGTTCTCGCTCCTACAATGAGCAGTTCTTC. Translating gives CASSLWDSSRSYNEQFF. The chain joins TRBV3-1 to TRBJ2-1; TRBD1 matches at 7 bases. CDR3 length: 17 amino acids. In germline, CDR1 is LGHDT, CDR2 YNNKEL (reference sequence). With V trimmed by 4 bases and J by 0 bases, 9 bases remained unmatched.